This is a list of T cell receptor beta chains from one sample in a study of technical replicates of blood from several donors. Clones were sequenced by immunoSEQ multiplex PCR, and TCRdb holds only the in-frame ones, with some missing. The sample shows under 80,000 clones, 85% to 95% of them seen only once. The sample taken for sequencing was T cells isolated from PBMCs. All receptors come from a human donor in good health. The conserved cysteine and the conserved F or W are not part of the CDR3 here.

>16|TRBV5-4
ASSLDAPTGGLSYEQY
>11|TRBV11-2
ASSSDTGNTIY
>12|TRBV7-2
AMSGGNLNTEAF
>12|TRBV27
ASSPIDGVNEQY
>13|TRBV29-1
SIPGDRFLYNEQF
>11|TRBV25-1
ASSELDRIEAF
>14|TRBV2
ASSEMRGGLKNIQY
>12|TRBV19
ASSGPDRGYGYT
>11|TRBV6-1
ASGQGALTEAF
>10|TRBV5-4
ATSGNYNEQF
>12|TRBV6-4
ASSEGTGTKEQY
>13|TRBV6-6
ASSYRLAGAGEQY
>13|TRBV5-4
ASSLAGGFYNEQF
>12|TRBV15
ATALGGDVYEQY
>13|TRBV7-9
ASSSRGTSAYEQY
>12|TRBV9
ASSSTRTYNEQF
>12|TRBV6-1
ASLQGPLNQPQH
>12|TRBV28
ASILSGRAYEQY
>11|TRBV29-1
SVGVRTGLGYT
>12|TRBV28
ASCRTGFTDTQY
>11|TRBV30
AWETGGAYGYT
>13|TRBV4-1
ASSQVAVSTDTQY
>13|TRBV28
ASSLLGTRSYEQY
>10|TRBV7-3
ASSSQGNEQF
>10|TRBV29-1
SVRRGDDGYT
>13|TRBV6-5
ASSYSTGQLYEQY
>12|TRBV27
ASSPRTGLYEQY
>14|TRBV6-1
ASSEGTGAPNTEAF
>8|TRBV29-1
SAEGRFYT
>13|TRBV7-6
ASSLIAGPGNEQF
>12|TRBV5-1
ASSLSGGQETQY
>12|TRBV2
ASSEFRQGKTQY
>13|TRBV5-4
ASSLRGGSRDTQY